This T cell receptor (beta chain) was recovered during a study of sequential checkpoint blockade in melanoma. Study-wide background: Patients were randomized 1:1 to nivolumab-then-ipilimumab or ipilimumab-then-nivolumab first-line. Both treatment sequences were followed by maintenance nivolumab.

Germline CDR1 and CDR2: SGHRS and YFSETQ. The V end lost 5 bases, the J end lost 4 bases, and 9 bases lay between the germline ends. The CDR3 extends over 13 amino acids. The treatment was: randomized to nivolumab then ipilimumab (arm A) or the reverse (arm B). None of the patients previously received DNA-damaging chemotherapy. From thawed PBMCs, live CD3+CD8+ cells negative for CD19 and CD56 were sorted. Clones were read by immunoSEQ multiplex PCR, and TCRdb kept only the in-frame ones, dropping some. In the table there are 25,000 to 35,000 clones, 70% to 90% of which are singletons. Sequences were derived from CD8+ T cells sorted from blood (inferred from file names), sampled from a patient given nivolumab and ipilimumab in sequence. The genes are TRBV5-1 and TRBJ1-4; D call uncertain. The receptor's source is a human donor with melanoma. The CDR3 DNA follows: TGCGCCAGCAGTGGGGAGAGTAATGAAAAACTGTTTTTT. Translation gives CASSGESNEKLFF.